The 8 T cell receptor beta chains below come from one sample, sequenced in a study of cytomegalovirus exposure and HLA in healthy donors. Amplification used 60 Vbeta primers and 13 Jbeta primers. Measured with immunoSEQ multiplex PCR; TCRdb has only the in-frame clones, and not every one. The data show approximately 250,000 clones, around 83% seen once. The sequencing input was PBMCs. Source of these receptors: a girl aged 2 to 10 in good health and CMV-seronegative.

This chain links TRBV5-1 with TRBJ2-5, with D possibly being TRBD1 (5 bases). Matching the DNA end better, TRBJ2-7 makes the J call doubtful. Germline-derived CDR1 and CDR2 are SGHRS and YFSETQ. CDR3 size: 14 residues. In nucleotides, the CDR3 is TGCGCCAGCAGCTTGGCCGCAGGGCGCGGCGAGCAGTACTTC. Translated: CASSLAAGRGEQYF.

V usage is TRBV6-1 and J usage is TRBJ1-2, with D possibly being TRBD1 (6 bases). Germline V gene sequence: CDR1 MNHNS, CDR2 SASEGT. This CDR3 has 16 residues. Deletions cut 3 bases from V and 4 bases from J, with 18 bases between. The CDR3: CASSDRYDRPPYGYTF. As DNA, the CDR3 is TGTGCCAGCAGTGACCGATATGACAGGCCCCCCTATGGCTACACCTTC.

Only one count was recorded for this clone. The chain couples TRBV6-5 to TRBJ2-7; D may be TRBD2 (5 bases). The CDR3 is 14 residues long. Per the germline V gene, CDR1 is MNHEY and CDR2 is SVGAGI. Trimming removed 6 bases from V and 7 bases from J, with 19 bases in between. For the CDR3, the DNA is TGTGCCAGCAGCCGGATAGGACTTTCTGAAGAGCAGTACTTC. This encodes CASSRIGLSEEQYF.

The rearrangement uses TRBV12-5 and TRBJ2-7, with a tentative D call TRBD1 (6 bases). Germline V lookup: CDR1 LGHNT, CDR2 FRNRAP. This CDR3 comprises 16 residues. V dropped 1 base and J dropped 3 bases, with 16 bases sitting between them. The CDR3 sequence: CASGLGIISQGYEQYF. Here the CDR3 DNA reads TGTGCTAGTGGTTTGGGGATCATCTCACAGGGCTACGAGCAGTACTTC.

V and J are TRBV7-3 and TRBJ2-5, with D possibly being TRBD2 (6 bases). Germline CDR1 SGHTA, CDR2 FQGTGA. The CDR3 extends over 15 amino acids. V was shortened by 5 bases and J by 4 bases, with 17 bases between the two germline ends. The CDR3 loop is CASSPVGGKVETQYF. The CDR3 DNA follows: TGTGCCAGCAGCCCCGTTGGGGGGAAGGTAGAGACCCAGTACTTC. Using reference TRBV7-3 and TRBJ2-5 for the parts outside the CDR3, the full variable domain is GAGVSQTPSNKVTEKGKYVELRCDPISGHTALYWYRQSLGQGPEFLIYFQGTGAADDSGLPNDRFFAVRPEGSVSTLKIQRTERGDSAVYLCASSPVGGKVETQYFGPGTRLLVL.

The chain links TRBV2 to TRBJ2-5, with D possibly TRBD2 on 5 matching bases. The CDR3 totals 14 residues. V was shortened by 3 bases and J by 4 bases, with 12 bases between the two germline ends. CDR1 is SNHLY, CDR2 FYNNEI, per germline. The CDR3 DNA reads as TGTGCCAGCAGTGACCTACTAGGTTCAGAGACCCAGTACTTC. It is translated as CASSDLLGSETQYF. Supplemented by reference TRBV2 and TRBJ2-5, the full variable domain reads EPEVTQTPSHQVTQMGQEVILRCVPISNHLYFYWYRQILGQKVEFLVSFYNNEISEKSEIFDDQFSVERPDGSNFTLKIRSTKLEDSAMYFCASSDLLGSETQYFGPGTRLLVL.

The CDR3 reads CASSFRLAGGTDTQYF. The CDR3, as DNA: TGTGCCAGCAGCTTCCGACTAGCGGGCGGCACAGATACGCAGTATTTT. The gene calls are TRBV11-3 and TRBJ2-3, with 10 bases aligning to TRBD2. The germline CDR1 and CDR2 sequences are SGHNT and YENEEA. The CDR3 consists of 16 residues. The junction had 4 bases not matched to a gene; V was cut back by 3 bases and J by 1 base.

The CDR3 loop is CASSYVAGGPSYEQYF. CDR3 DNA sequence: TGTGCCAGCAGTTACGTAGCGGGAGGGCCCTCCTACGAGCAGTACTTC. V gene TRBV6-5 combines with J gene TRBJ2-7, with 11 bases aligning to TRBD2. The CDR3 has 16 residues. Trimming took 2 bases from V and 0 from J; bases not matched to a gene: 3. Germline V gives CDR1 MNHEY, CDR2 SVGAGI.